The 3 T cell receptor beta chains presented below share a single source sample, sequenced in a study of neurological immune-mediated disorders (dated by TCRdb to the late 2010s). The library was built by means of 5' RACE. TCRdb records Illumina HiSeq 2500 as the sequencer. The raw public data were reprocessed by TCRdb itself: fastp quality trimming at Q25, MiXCR clonotype calling, in-frame beta chains only. For every CDR3 protein sequence, its rows merge into one entry that carries the most common genes and DNA. This sample gives tens of thousands of distinct CDR3 sequences in total; just under 6% of them show up just once. Approximately 1.5% of the sample comes from the top ten. Sequencing was carried out using CD4+ T cells from blood. The origin of the receptors is a woman under 30 with multiple sclerosis.

This clonotype was found many times. The rearrangement uses TRBV15 and TRBJ1-2; D call uncertain. V lost 3 bases and J 2 bases, leaving 13 bases between the germline ends. The CDR3 runs to 15 residues. Germline CDR1 is LNHNV and CDR2 is YYDKDF (reference sequence). The CDR3 DNA sequence: TGTGCCACCAGCAGGCCGCGGGTCGAGAACTATGGCTACACCTTC. It codes for CATSRPRVENYGYTF.

The V and J genes are TRBV18 and TRBJ1-1; weak D call: TRBD1 (6 bases). The V and J ends lost 1 base and 1 base respectively, with 7 bases between them. Looked up from germline, CDR1 is KGHSH and CDR2 is LQKENI. This CDR3 contains 14 residues. Here the CDR3 reads CASSPQQGNTEAFF. The CDR3 DNA sequence: TGTGCCAGCTCACCACAACAGGGGAACACTGAAGCTTTCTTT.

This clonotype was picked up many times. V usage is TRBV6-6 and J usage is TRBJ1-4; unclear D gene. The CDR3 has 11 amino acids. Trimming took 4 bases from V and 14 from J, leaving 11 bases between them. Germline V lookup: CDR1 MNHNY, CDR2 SVGAGI (reference sequence). The CDR3 bases are TGTGCCAGCAGTTTCGTCGGTTGGCTGTTTTTT. Its translation: CASSFVGWLFF.